This T cell receptor beta chain was found in a study of T cell responses to AZD1222 COVID-19 vaccine. Overall study: Second-dose intervals of approximately 4 or approximately 12 weeks were pooled. Findings of the study overall: Spike-specific TCR breadth and depth went up after people got two AZD1222 doses. Baseline seropositivity occurred in only a handful of AZD1222 recipients. None of the repertoires were sampled until the peak T cell response had passed.

The V gene lost 2 bases and the J gene lost 0 bases, with 8 bases spanning the gap. From germline, CDR1 is MNHNS and CDR2 SASEGT. This CDR3 is 16 amino acids long. Remarks on this clone: Its target is unknown.

The data were produced by immunoSEQ multiplex PCR, yet TCRdb's version contains in-frame clones alone and is incomplete. Seen here are about 120,000 clones, 70% to 90% observed once, and the top ten hold approximately 2.4%. The specimen comprised peripheral blood, sampled on day 0 of AZD1222 vaccination. The receptor was isolated from an adult in good health. The chain employs TRBV6-1 and TRBJ2-6; D not certain. This CDR3 reads CASSERRNSGANVLTF. The CDR3 DNA sequence: TGTGCCAGCAGTGAACGAAGGAACTCTGGGGCCAACGTCCTGACTTTC.